A single count supports the clone carrying this T cell receptor beta chain. Antigen unknown. Measured with immunoSEQ multiplex PCR; TCRdb has only the in-frame clones, and not every one. Here the sample spans more than 140,000 clones, approximately 90% being singletons. The data derive from a study of T cell responses to AZD1222 COVID-19 vaccine. Study-wide results and caveats: Nearly half of spike-specific TCRs reportedly target variant regions that are unmutated in the B.1.351 and B.1.1.7 variants. Among those given AZD1222, only five or six were seropositive at baseline. Increases in Spike-specific TCR breadth and depth were seen after two AZD1222 doses. White British donors predominated, females outnumbered males, and clonal diversity was possibly underestimated.

Trimming took off 4 bases at V and 7 bases at J, with 17 bases between the two ends. The CDR3 length is 14 residues. Looked up from germline, CDR1 is SGHKS and CDR2 is YYEKEE (reference sequence). Sequences were derived from peripheral blood, sampled on day 0 of AZD1222 vaccination. The chain is built from TRBV5-5 and TRBJ1-2, with D unresolved. The receptor comes from an adult in good health. CDR3 residues: CASSPGLLESGYTF. For the CDR3, the DNA is TGTGCCAGCAGCCCCGGCCTCCTTGAAAGTGGCTACACCTTC. Complete variable domain (other parts from reference TRBV5-5 and TRBJ1-2): DAGVTQSPTHLIKTRGQQVTLRCSPISGHKSVSWYQQVLGQGPQFIFQYYEKEERGRGNFPDRFSARQFPNYSSELNVNALLLGDSALYLCASSPGLLESGYTFGSGTRLTVV.